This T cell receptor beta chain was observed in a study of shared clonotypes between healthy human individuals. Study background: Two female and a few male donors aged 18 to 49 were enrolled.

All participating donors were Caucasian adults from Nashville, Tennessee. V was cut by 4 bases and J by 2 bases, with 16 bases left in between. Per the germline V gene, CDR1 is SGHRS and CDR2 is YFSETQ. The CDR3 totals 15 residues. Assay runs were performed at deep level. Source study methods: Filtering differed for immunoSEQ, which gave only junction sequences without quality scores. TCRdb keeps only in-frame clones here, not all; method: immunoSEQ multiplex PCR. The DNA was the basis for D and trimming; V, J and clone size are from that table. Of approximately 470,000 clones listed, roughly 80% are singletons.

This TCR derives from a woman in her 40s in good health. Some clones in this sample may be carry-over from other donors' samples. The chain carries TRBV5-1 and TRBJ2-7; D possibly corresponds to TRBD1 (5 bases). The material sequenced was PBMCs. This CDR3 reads CASSPQGSRPYEQYF. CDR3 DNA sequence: TGCGCCAGCAGCCCCCAGGGCTCAAGGCCCTACGAGCAGTACTTC.